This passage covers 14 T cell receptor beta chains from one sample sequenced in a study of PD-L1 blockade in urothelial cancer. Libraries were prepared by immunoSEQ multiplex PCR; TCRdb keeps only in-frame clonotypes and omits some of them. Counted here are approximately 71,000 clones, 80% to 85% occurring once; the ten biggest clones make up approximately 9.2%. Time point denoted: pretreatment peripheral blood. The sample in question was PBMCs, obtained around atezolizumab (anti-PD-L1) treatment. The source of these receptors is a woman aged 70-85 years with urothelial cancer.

DNA of the CDR3: TGCGCCAGCAGCTTAGCGACAGGGGTGGGGGTGAACACTGAAGCTTTCTTT. This encodes CASSLATGVGVNTEAFF. The chain links TRBV5-1 to TRBJ1-1; 8 positions match TRBD1. Germline V gene sequence: CDR1 SGHRS, CDR2 YFSETQ. The CDR3 sequence is 17 residues long. The V gene end was trimmed by 2 bases and the J gene end by 0 bases; junction bases not matched to a gene: 9. Variable domain in full (rest from reference TRBV5-1 and TRBJ1-1): KAGVTQTPRYLIKTRGQQVTLSCSPISGHRSVSWYQQTPGQGLQFLFEYFSETQRNKGNFPGRFSGRQFSNSRSEMNVSTLELGDSALYLCASSLATGVGVNTEAFFGQGTRLTVV.

The chain's CDR3 is CASSPEIGAGGDTQYF. The DNA for the CDR3 is TGTGCCAGCTCCCCAGAAATAGGGGCTGGTGGGGATACGCAGTATTTT. The V gene is TRBV18, the J gene TRBJ2-3; a weak D match, TRBD1 (5 bases). The germline V gene encodes CDR1 KGHSH and CDR2 LQKENI. The CDR3 consists of 16 residues. V gave up 6 bases and J gave up 6 bases, with 22 bases separating them.

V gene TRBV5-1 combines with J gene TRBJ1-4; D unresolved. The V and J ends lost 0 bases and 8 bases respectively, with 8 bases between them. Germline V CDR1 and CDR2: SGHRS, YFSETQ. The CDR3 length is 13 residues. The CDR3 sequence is CASSLGSGEKLFF. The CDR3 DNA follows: TGCGCCAGCAGCTTGGGGTCCGGGGAAAAACTGTTTTTT.

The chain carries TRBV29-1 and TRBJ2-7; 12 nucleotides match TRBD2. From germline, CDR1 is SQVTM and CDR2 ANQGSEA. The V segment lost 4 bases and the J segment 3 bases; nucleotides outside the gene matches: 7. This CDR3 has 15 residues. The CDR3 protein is CSVGGLAGKHYEQYF. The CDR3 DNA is TGCAGCGTTGGAGGACTAGCGGGAAAACACTACGAGCAGTACTTC.

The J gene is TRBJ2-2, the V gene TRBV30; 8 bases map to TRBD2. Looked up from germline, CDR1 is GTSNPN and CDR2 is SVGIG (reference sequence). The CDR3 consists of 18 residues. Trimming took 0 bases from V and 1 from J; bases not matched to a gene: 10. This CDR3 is CAWSVSGLAGKNTGELFF. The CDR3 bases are TGTGCCTGGAGTGTATCGGGGTTAGCGGGAAAGAACACCGGGGAGCTGTTTTTT.

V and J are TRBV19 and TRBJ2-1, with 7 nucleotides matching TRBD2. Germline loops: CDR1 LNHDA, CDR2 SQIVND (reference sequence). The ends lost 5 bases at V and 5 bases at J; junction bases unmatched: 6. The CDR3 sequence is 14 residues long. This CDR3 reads CASSPSGTHNEQFF. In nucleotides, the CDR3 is TGTGCCAGTAGTCCAAGCGGGACTCACAATGAGCAGTTCTTC.

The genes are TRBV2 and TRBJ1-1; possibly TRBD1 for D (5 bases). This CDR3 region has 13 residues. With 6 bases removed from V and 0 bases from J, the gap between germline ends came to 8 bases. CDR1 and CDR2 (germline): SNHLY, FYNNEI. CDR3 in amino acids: CASSAGLNTEAFF. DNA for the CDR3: TGTGCCAGCAGCGCAGGGCTGAACACTGAAGCTTTCTTT. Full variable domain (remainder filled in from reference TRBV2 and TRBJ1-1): EPEVTQTPSHQVTQMGQEVILRCVPISNHLYFYWYRQILGQKVEFLVSFYNNEISEKSEIFDDQFSVERPDGSNFTLKIRSTKLEDSAMYFCASSAGLNTEAFFGQGTRLTVV.

This CDR3 is CASSPFSGSQETQYF. CDR3 nucleotides: TGTGCCAGCTCACCTTTCAGCGGCAGTCAAGAGACCCAGTACTTC. This chain connects TRBV18 to TRBJ2-5, with D perhaps TRBD2 (5 bases). There are 15 residues in the CDR3. Trimming removed 3 bases from V and 2 bases from J, with 13 bases in between. CDR1 and CDR2 (germline): KGHSH, LQKENI.

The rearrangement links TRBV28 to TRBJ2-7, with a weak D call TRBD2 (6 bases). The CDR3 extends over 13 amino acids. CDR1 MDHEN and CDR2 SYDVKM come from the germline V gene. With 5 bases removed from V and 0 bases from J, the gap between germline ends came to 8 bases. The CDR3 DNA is TGTGCCAGCAGTGGGAGGACCTCCTACGAGCAGTACTTC. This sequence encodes CASSGRTSYEQYF. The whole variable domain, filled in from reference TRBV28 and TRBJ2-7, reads DVKVTQSSRYLVKRTGEKVFLECVQDMDHENMFWYRQDPGLGLRLIYFSYDVKMKEKGDIPEGYSVSREKKERFSLILESASTNQTSMYLCASSGRTSYEQYFGPGTRLTVT.

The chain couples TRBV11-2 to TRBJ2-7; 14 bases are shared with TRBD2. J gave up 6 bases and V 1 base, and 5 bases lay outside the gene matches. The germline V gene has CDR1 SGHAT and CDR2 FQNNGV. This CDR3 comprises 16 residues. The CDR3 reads CASSLARGLAGAEQYF. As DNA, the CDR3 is TGTGCCAGCAGCTTAGCCCGGGGACTAGCGGGAGCCGAGCAGTACTTC.

As DNA, the CDR3 is TGTGCCATCAGTGGAATACCGGGACACCAAAACTCCGTTGAAGCTTTCTTT. As protein: CAISGIPGHQNSVEAFF. The chain couples TRBV10-3 to TRBJ1-1; D might be TRBD1 (6 bases). Between the trimmed V and J ends, which lost 4 bases and 7 bases, there was a span of 25 bases. Germline values: CDR1 ENHRY, CDR2 SYGVKD. The CDR3 sequence is 17 residues long.

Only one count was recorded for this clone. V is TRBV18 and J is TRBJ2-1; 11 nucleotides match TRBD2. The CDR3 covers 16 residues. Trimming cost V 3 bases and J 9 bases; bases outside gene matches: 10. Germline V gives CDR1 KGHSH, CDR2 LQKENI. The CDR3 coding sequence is TGTGCCAGCTCACCTCCCGGACTAGCGGGCGCAACTGAGCAGTTCTTC. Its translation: CASSPPGLAGATEQFF.

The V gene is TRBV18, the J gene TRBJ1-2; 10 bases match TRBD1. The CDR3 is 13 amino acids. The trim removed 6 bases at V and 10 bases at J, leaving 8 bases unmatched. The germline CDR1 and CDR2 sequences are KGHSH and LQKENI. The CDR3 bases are TGTGCCAGCTCCCCCGGGACAGGGGTCGACTACACCTTC. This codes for CASSPGTGVDYTF.

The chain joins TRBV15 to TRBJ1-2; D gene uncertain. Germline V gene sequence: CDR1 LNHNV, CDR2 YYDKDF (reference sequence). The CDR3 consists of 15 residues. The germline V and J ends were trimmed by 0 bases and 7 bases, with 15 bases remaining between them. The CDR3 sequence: CATSRDDGRYVGYTF. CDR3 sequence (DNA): TGTGCCACCAGCAGAGACGATGGGAGATATGTTGGCTACACCTTC.